This TCR beta chain derives from a study of cytomegalovirus exposure and HLA in healthy donors. The PCR contained 60 Vbeta and 13 Jbeta primers. TCRdb keeps only in-frame clones here, not all; method: immunoSEQ multiplex PCR. The table lists tens of thousands of clones, with more than 5% in the top ten. This CDR3 region has 9 residues. Germline CDR1 and CDR2: MNHNS and SASEGT. Turning to this clone: One end of the junction fails to match germline, which may point to a read error.

Sequencing was carried out using PBMCs. This TCR was recovered from a man aged 25-40 years in good health and CMV-seronegative. The V and J genes are TRBV6-1 and TRBJ1-4; no clear D. CDR3 DNA sequence: TGTGCCAGCAACCGAGACTTGATTTTT. Translating gives CASNRDLIF.